The rows below give T cell receptor beta chains drawn from one sample of a study of shared clonotypes between healthy human individuals. This table comes from immunoSEQ multiplex PCR, and its TCRdb copy is limited to in-frame clones, with some not included. The top ten hold 0.4% to 0.55% of the sample, which has about 1.1 million clones, 78% seen once. The sequenced sample was memory CD4+ T cells from PBMCs. These receptors came from a man aged 18 to 29 in good health. Some clones in this sample may be carry-over from other donors' samples. CDR3s include the opening cysteine and the closing phenylalanine or tryptophan. Each record gives: CDR3 length, V gene, D gene, clone size, J gene, CDR3 DNA, CDR3 protein. The D gene is left open where the match is weak. For some rows the clone size is stated as once, few or many, or as a class when expanded; others skip it.

13,TRBV30,.,once,TRBJ1-2,TGTGCCTGGAGATCGGGAGGGGACTATGGCTACACCTTC,CAWRSGGDYGYTF
14,TRBV5-1,.,.,TRBJ2-5,TGCGCCAGCAGCTTGGGCCCGGGGGTAGAGACCCAGTACTTC,CASSLGPGVETQYF
13,TRBV27,TRBD1,.,TRBJ1-1,TGTGCCAGCAGTCTTTACAGGGGCACTGAAGCTTTCTTT,CASSLYRGTEAFF
18,TRBV6-4,.,.,TRBJ2-7,TGTGCCAGCAGTGACTCGAAGATCTCTCTGGGGGTAGACTACGAGCAGTACTTC,CASSDSKISLGVDYEQYF
15,TRBV18,.,.,TRBJ1-1,TGTGCCAGCTCACCAATGGCCGCTGTGAACACTGAAGCTTTCTTT,CASSPMAAVNTEAFF
13,TRBV11-2,.,many,TRBJ1-2,TGTGCCAGCAGCCAAAGGGGGGACTATGGCTACACCTTC,CASSQRGDYGYTF
14,TRBV4-2,.,.,TRBJ2-3,TGTGCCAGCAGCAGCGGGCGAGACACAGATACGCAGTATTTT,CASSSGRDTDTQYF
10,TRBV5-8,.,.,TRBJ2-7,TGTGCCAGCATCCAGTTCGGGCAGTACTTC,CASIQFGQYF
13,TRBV14,.,few,TRBJ1-2,TGTGCCAGCAGCCCAGGACAGAACTATGGCTACACCTTC,CASSPGQNYGYTF
17,TRBV5-4,.,.,TRBJ2-1,TGTGCCAGCAGCTTGGGTGTCCGAGGGGGTTCCTACAATGAGCAGTTCTTC,CASSLGVRGGSYNEQFF
16,TRBV28,.,.,TRBJ1-1,TGTGCCAGCAGTTTATGGCAGGGTGGCGGGAACACTGAAGCTTTCTTT,CASSLWQGGGNTEAFF
16,TRBV28,.,.,TRBJ1-1,TGTGCCAGCAGTTTTATGTTGGCGGGTCCGAACACTGAAGCTTTCTTT,CASSFMLAGPNTEAFF
16,TRBV28,.,.,TRBJ2-7,TGTGCCAGCAGTTTAGCGGCAGGGGCCGTAACCTACGAGCAGTACTTC,CASSLAAGAVTYEQYF
9,TRBV27,.,.,TRBJ2-7,TGTGCCAGCGGGAACGAGCAGTACTTC,CASGNEQYF
15,TRBV5-6,.,.,TRBJ2-7,TGTGCCAGCAAGGGACGCAGAGTATCCTCCTTCGAGCAGTACTTC,CASKGRRVSSFEQYF
14,TRBV19,.,.,TRBJ1-1,TGTGCCAGTAGTATTTACAGGGAAGGCACTGAAGCTTTCTTT,CASSIYREGTEAFF
13,TRBV6-1,TRBD2,once,TRBJ2-5,TGTGCCAGCACCCGGCGGGAGGGAGAGACCCAGTACTTC,CASTRREGETQYF
15,TRBV5-1,TRBD1,.,TRBJ1-2,TGCGCCAGCAGCCCCGGGACAGGGGGCGGCTATGGCTACACCTTC,CASSPGTGGGYGYTF
13,TRBV18,.,.,TRBJ2-5,TGTGCCAGCTCACTTCGGGGGAGAGAGACCCAGTACTTC,CASSLRGRETQYF
14,TRBV30,.,.,TRBJ2-6,TGTGCCTGGAGCGCCCTCCATGGGGCCAACGTCCTGACTTTC,CAWSALHGANVLTF
12,TRBV2,.,few,TRBJ1-2,TGTGCCAGCAGGGTAACAGGGACGGGCTACACCTTC,CASRVTGTGYTF
15,TRBV6-5,TRBD1,.,TRBJ2-4,TGTGCCAGCAGTGCCGAACAGGGGGCCGCAAACATTCAGTACTTC,CASSAEQGAANIQYF
12,TRBV5-6,.,.,TRBJ2-7,TGTGCCAGCAGCTTGTATCAAGGCTTGGAAAGCTTC,CASSLYQGLESF